The clone carrying this TCR beta chain was seen just once. Its antigen is still unknown. Some clones are missing from TCRdb's copy, which holds only in-frame ones; the method was immunoSEQ multiplex PCR. The profile covers around 50,000 clones, with 90% appearing a single time and roughly 14% taken by the ten largest. The data were obtained in a study of PD-1 blockade in classical Hodgkin lymphoma. Study observations and caveats: Lower baseline TCR diversity was reported for newly diagnosed patients than for healthy donors.

Stated time point: cycle 4 day 1 (C4D1), after six to seven weeks of nivolumab. All trial patients relapsed after autologous stem cell transplantation. Classifying best responses yielded complete response, partial response or progressive disease. The V and J ends lost 2 bases and 3 bases, in that order; junction bases with no gene match: 4. Per the germline V gene, CDR1 is SGHRS and CDR2 is YFSETQ. This CDR3 has 14 amino acids. The V gene is TRBV5-1, the J gene TRBJ1-2; 7 bases map to TRBD1. This receptor was obtained from a human donor with classical Hodgkin lymphoma. The specimen comprised peripheral blood mononuclear cells (PBMCs), sampled before the fourth cycle of nivolumab. CDR3 region: CASSFDQGDYGYTF. The CDR3 DNA follows: TGCGCCAGCAGCTTCGATCAGGGGGACTATGGCTACACCTTC.